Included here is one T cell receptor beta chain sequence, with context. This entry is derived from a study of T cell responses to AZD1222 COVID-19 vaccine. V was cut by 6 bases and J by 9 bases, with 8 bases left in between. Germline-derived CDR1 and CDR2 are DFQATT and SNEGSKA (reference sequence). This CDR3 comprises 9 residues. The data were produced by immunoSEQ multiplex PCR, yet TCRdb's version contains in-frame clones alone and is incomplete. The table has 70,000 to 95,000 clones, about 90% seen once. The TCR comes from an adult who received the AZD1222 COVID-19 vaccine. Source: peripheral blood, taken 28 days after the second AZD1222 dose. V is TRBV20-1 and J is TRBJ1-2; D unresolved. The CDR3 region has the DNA TGCAGTGCCGAGGGAAGCTACACCTTC. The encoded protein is CSAEGSYTF.